The T cell receptor beta chain described here comes from a study of T-cell memory formation after mild COVID-19. Study information: The study found TCR clusters largely donor specific. Study-wide results and limits: Contracting clones from day 15 to 85 had balanced CD4/CD8; later expanders favoured CD4+. Specificity for SARS-CoV-2 was not confirmed among the second-wave clones peaking on day 37.

The authors produced TCR alpha and TCR beta cDNA libraries with sample barcodes and UMIs by 5'RACE using constant-segment primers. TCRdb independently ran MiXCR on the 5' RACE reads; one entry per CDR3 protein. The data hold approximately 350,000 distinct CDR3 sequences, with roughly 13% observed a single time. With respect to this clonotype: Antigen: not known.

V was pared by 4 bases and J by 13 bases, with 14 bases of the junction left unmatched. The germline V gene has CDR1 MNHEY and CDR2 SVGEGT. The CDR3 is 16 residues long. The genes are TRBV6-2 or TRBV6-3 and TRBJ1-6, with TRBD1 matching 9 bases. The receptor's source is a man between 18 and 29 years old who had mild COVID-19 (a few samples of this study predate the infection). Cell type and time point are not known. The material sequenced was PBMCs or a T cell subset sorted from them (not recorded which). The CDR3 sequence is CASSWRTGVDAGPLHF. Here the CDR3 DNA reads TGTGCCAGCAGTTGGCGGACAGGGGTCGACGCGGGTCCCCTCCACTTT.